This TCR beta chain was recovered during a study of CD8+CD57+ T cells in acquired aplastic anemia. Genomic DNA, serving as template, underwent TCR beta VDJ and CDR3 profiling. TCRdb reprocessed the reads via MiXCR and lists one record per CDR3 protein. The sample contains some 220,000 distinct CDR3 sequences, about a third of which appear only once. This sequence was found in a human donor in good health, serving as a control. Sequenced input: sorted CD4+, CD8+, or CD8+CD57+ T cells (not recorded which) from PBMCs.

CDR3 loop: CASRTMKTQYF. For the CDR3, the DNA is TGTGCCAGCAGAACAATGAAGACCCAGTACTTC. The chain is built from TRBV6-1 and TRBJ2-5; D is ambiguous. The CDR3 runs 11 residues. Germline loops: CDR1 MNHNS, CDR2 SASEGT. The V and J ends lost 6 bases and 6 bases respectively, with 8 bases between them.